This entry concerns a single T cell receptor beta chain. This specimen comes from a study of T cell responses to AZD1222 COVID-19 vaccine. This table comes from immunoSEQ multiplex PCR, and its TCRdb copy is limited to in-frame clones, with some not included. The table includes fewer than 120,000 clones, about 94% detected once. The CDR3 covers 13 residues. V shed 4 bases and J shed 7 bases, with 8 bases lying between them. CDR1 and CDR2 (germline): KGHSH, LQKENI. The material sequenced was peripheral blood, taken 28 days after the second AZD1222 dose. This clonotype originated in an adult who received the AZD1222 COVID-19 vaccine. The rearrangement uses TRBV18 and TRBJ1-6; D gene unclear. CDR3 sequence (DNA): TGTGCCAGCTCACAATCGGGGAATTCACCCCTCCACTTT. Translation: CASSQSGNSPLHF.